This TCR beta chain originates from a study of T cells in Graves' hyperthyroidism and ophthalmopathy. In its sample, this clonotype was seen many times. Uncontrolled infection, other autoimmune disease, pregnancy and lactation each barred patients from inclusion. Using RNA transcripts as the source, TCR beta CDR3 regions were amplified. The study used the HTBI primer set for a first-round RT-PCR of the TCR CDR3. One entry per CDR3 protein, called by TCRdb with MiXCR from the multiplex PCR reads. This table holds nearly 600,000 distinct CDR3 sequences, around 13% found once. Trimming at V came to 4 bases and at J to 5 bases, leaving 4 bases not matched to a gene. This CDR3 has 14 residues. Germline-derived CDR1 and CDR2 are PRHDT and FYEKMQ (reference sequence).

The receptor was derived from a young woman with Graves' hyperthyroidism that later progressed to Graves' ophthalmopathy. This sequence joins TRBV13 and TRBJ2-7; TRBD1 agrees at 11 bases. Sequencing input: blood. CDR3 sequence reads: CASSSPGQGDEQYF. CDR3 bases: TGTGCCAGCAGCTCCCCGGGACAGGGGGACGAGCAGTACTTC.